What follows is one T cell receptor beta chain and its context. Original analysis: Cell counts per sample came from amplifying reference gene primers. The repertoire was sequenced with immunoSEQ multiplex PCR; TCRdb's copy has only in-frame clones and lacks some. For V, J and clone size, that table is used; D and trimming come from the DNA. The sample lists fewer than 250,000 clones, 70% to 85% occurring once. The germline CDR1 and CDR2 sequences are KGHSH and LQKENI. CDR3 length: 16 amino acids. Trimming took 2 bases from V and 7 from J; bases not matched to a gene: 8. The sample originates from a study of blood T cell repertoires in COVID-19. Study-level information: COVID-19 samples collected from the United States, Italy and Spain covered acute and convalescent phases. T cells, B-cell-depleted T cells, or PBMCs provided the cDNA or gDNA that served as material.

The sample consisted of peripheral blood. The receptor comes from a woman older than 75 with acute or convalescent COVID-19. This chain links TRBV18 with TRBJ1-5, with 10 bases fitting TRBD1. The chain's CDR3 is CASSPLLDRGSQPQHF. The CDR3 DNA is TGTGCCAGCTCACCATTGTTGGACAGGGGGTCGCAGCCCCAGCATTTT.